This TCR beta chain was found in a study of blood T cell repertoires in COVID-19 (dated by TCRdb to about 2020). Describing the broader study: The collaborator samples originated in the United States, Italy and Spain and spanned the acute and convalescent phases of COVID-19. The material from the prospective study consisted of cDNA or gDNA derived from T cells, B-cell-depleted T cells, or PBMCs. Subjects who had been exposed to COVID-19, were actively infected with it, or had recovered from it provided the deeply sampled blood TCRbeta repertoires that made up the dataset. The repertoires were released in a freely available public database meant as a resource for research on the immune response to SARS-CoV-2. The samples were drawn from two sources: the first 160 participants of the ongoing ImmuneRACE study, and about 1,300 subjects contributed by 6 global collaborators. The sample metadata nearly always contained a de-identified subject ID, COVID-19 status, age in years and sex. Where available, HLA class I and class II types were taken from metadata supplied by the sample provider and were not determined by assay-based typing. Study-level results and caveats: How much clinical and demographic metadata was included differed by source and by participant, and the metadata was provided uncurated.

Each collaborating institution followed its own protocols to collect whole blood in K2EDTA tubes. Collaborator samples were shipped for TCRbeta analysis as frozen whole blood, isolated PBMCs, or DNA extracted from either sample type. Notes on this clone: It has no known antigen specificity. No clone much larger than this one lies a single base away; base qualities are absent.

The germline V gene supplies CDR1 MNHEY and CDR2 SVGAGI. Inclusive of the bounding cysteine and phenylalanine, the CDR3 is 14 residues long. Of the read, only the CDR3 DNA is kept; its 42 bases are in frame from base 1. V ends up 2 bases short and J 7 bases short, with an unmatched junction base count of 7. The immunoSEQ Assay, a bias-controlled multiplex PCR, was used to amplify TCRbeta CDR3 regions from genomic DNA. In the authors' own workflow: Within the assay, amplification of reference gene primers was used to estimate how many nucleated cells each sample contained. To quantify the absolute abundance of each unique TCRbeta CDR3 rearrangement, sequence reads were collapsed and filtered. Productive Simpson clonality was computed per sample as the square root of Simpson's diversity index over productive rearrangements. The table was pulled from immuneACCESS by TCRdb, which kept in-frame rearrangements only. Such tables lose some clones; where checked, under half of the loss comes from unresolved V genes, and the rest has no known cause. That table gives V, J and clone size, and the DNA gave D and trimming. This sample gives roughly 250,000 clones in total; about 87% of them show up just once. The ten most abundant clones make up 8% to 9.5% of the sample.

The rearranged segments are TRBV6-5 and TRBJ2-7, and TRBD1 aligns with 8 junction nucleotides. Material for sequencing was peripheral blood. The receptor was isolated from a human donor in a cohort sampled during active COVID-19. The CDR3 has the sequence CASSYMQGAGEQYF. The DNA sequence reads TGTGCCAGCAGTTACATGCAGGGGGCGGGGGAGCAGTACTTC.